The subject of this entry is one T cell receptor beta chain. The count of this clone is one. Its antigen has not been determined. It has no much larger one-base neighbor in the sample; base qualities were not kept. The immunoSEQ hsTCRB v3.0 assay was used at survey level resolution to sequence the TRB variable region. TRB sequencing targeted a depth of 40,000-50,000 T-cell genomes per sample. Pooled TRB libraries were sequenced on an Illumina MiSeq with a v3 150-cycle kit. The authors processed their data as follows. Analysis of repertoires was carried out in R inside a reproducible Nextflow workflow spanning QC, data transformation and analysis. Custom analyses were implemented in LymphoSeq2, an R package for AIRR-Seq data exploration. A handful of samples that produced fewer than 5000 total TRB sequences were removed, so 200 or so HIV repertoires were analyzed. Among the 188 retained HIV repertoires, about 57 were collected before ART initiation and fewer than 150 were collected after ART initiation. Repertoires were downsampled to 5000 TRB nucleotide sequences, and summary statistics were averaged over 100 downsampling iterations. TRB sequences were retained for analysis only if CDR3 regions of at least seven amino acids were present. Diversity was measured with a Shannon entropy-derived clonality score and the Gini coefficient. Repertoire networks linked the top 5000 CDR3 amino acid sequences whenever two sequences differed by an edit distance of one. Antigen specificity groups and MHC restriction were predicted for TRB CDR3 amino acid sequences with GLIPH2. CDR3 amino acid sequences were matched against VDJdb and McPAS-TCR to flag known CMV, EBV, HIV or tissue antigen associations. Pre-ART, post-ART and control groups were compared with Wilcoxon signed-rank tests and Holm-Bonferroni correction. TCRdb mirrors the immuneACCESS table, restricted to in-frame sequences. Some clones are absent from its copies; in checked studies, under half trace to an unresolved V gene, and the reason for the others is unknown. V and J calls plus clone size are reproduced from that table; the DNA served to infer D and trimming. This sample holds about 11,000 clones; roughly four fifths were observed only once. The ten biggest clones cover about 19% of the sample.

To be included, a participant needed at least one PBMC sample from before ART initiation plus at least two post-ART samples. All participants with HIV were treated in the United States of America. Before DNA extraction, cryopreserved samples containing about 1-11 million PBMC were thawed and washed. At the time of the earliest PBMC sample, participants with HIV were aged between about 20 and 55 years. Per participant, PBMC samples came from 1-4 timepoints prior to ART initiation and 2-8 timepoints following ART initiation, for a median of 7 samples. For every participant, serial HIV viral load, CD4+ T-cell count, ART history and demographic data were obtained. A Qiagen kit on a QIAcube was used to extract genomic DNA from unsorted PBMC, with samples processed in batches of 12. The data were taken from a study of long-term antiretroviral therapy in people with HIV (dated by TCRdb to 2021 to 2024). Regarding the complete study: The earliest samples were collected approximately a decade before the 2015 WHO recommendation for immediate ART, a period when ART was typically delayed until CD4 counts fell. A total of 150 to 200 cryopreserved PBMC samples came from around 30 adults with confirmed HIV infection and were collected serially over a mean of roughly six years (range 1-12). No cross-contamination during QIAcube processing turned up in test extractions that ran a monoclonal T-cell line alongside about 35 polyclonal samples. About 35% of the 30 participants with HIV were female. This retrospective serial study examined whether starting ART and sustained HIV suppression were associated with changes in the composition and diversity of the TRB repertoire in peripheral blood. Study-wide conclusions, independent of this receptor: The samples were dated from about 2004 to 2017, and the ART regimens that were used may be less effective than current ART regimens. The repertoire was dominated across all time points by expanded TRB clones identified before ART initiation, although this dominance was seen to fluctuate and to decrease in many PLHIV after ART. ART initiation was associated with a significant increase in TRB diversity, but diversity stayed significantly below transplant donor controls even after long-term ART. Inferences about post-ART repertoire changes were limited because no data were available on ART adherence, viral resistance or therapy changes. Limited PBMC availability meant only the TCR beta chain was sequenced, without alpha chain pairing. HIV repertoires had narrower CDR3 length ranges than controls, and the network structure suggested an antigen-experienced repertoire that shifted only slightly toward naive after ART. Because pre-ART samples had limited cell numbers, unsorted PBMC were profiled rather than sorted CD4+ and CD8+ T cells.

Between the V and J ends, shortened by 3 bases and 0 bases respectively, the junction contains 12 bases. CDR1 and CDR2 were assigned from the germline V gene as SQVTM and ANQGSEA. The CDR3 contains 15 residues, cysteine and phenylalanine counted. Of all the DNA, just the CDR3 is kept, 45 bases in frame from base 1. The material was unsorted PBMCs, obtained roughly 7 years after starting antiretroviral therapy. Rearrangement joined TRBV29-1 to TRBJ2-1, with a tentative D call of TRBD1 or TRBD2, each matching 5 bases. This clonotype originated in a man aged 45-60 years with HIV. The DNA sequence is given as TGCAGCGTTGAGGGGGTCGGAGGCTCCTACAATGAGCAGTTCTTC. Its translation is CSVEGVGGSYNEQFF.